The clone carrying this TCR beta chain has a single count. This record comes from a study of tissue T cells after allogeneic stem cell transplantation. Study overall: Tissue samples with histologically apparent lymphocytes on H&E review were prioritized for sequencing.

The germline V gene has CDR1 SGDLS and CDR2 YYNGEE. The CDR3 has 14 amino acids. The germline V and J ends were trimmed by 3 bases and 1 base, with 10 bases remaining between them. TCRbeta CDR3 was sequenced at survey depth with template counts. Clones were sequenced by immunoSEQ multiplex PCR, and TCRdb holds only the in-frame ones, with some missing. The sample gives several thousand clones, more than 50% of which show up once; under 20% is in the top ten. This chain uses TRBV9 with TRBJ1-2; D may be TRBD1 (6 bases). The material sequenced was tissue from the jejunum, taken at autopsy. The clonotype originates from a female donor of 60 years or more with lung cancer. As DNA, the CDR3 is TGTGCCAGCAGCGCTGGACAGCTTAACTATGGCTACACCTTC. Amino acid sequence: CASSAGQLNYGYTF. Combining the CDR3 with reference TRBV9 and TRBJ1-2 gives the whole variable domain DSGVTQTPKHLITATGQRVTLRCSPRSGDLSVYWYQQSLDQGLQFLIQYYNGEERAKGNILERFSAQQFPDLHSELNLSSLELGDSALYFCASSAGQLNYGYTFGSGTRLTVV.